The 21 T cell receptor beta chains below all came from one sample that was sequenced in a study of T cell responses to AZD1222 COVID-19 vaccine. The protocol was immunoSEQ multiplex PCR, while the TCRdb copy is restricted to in-frame clones and leaves out a portion. Of 65,000 to 70,000 clones detected, about 80% appear once; the ten largest clones hold 5.5% to 8%. This specimen consisted of peripheral blood, obtained 28 days after the second AZD1222 dose. The receptors shown here come from an adult who received the AZD1222 COVID-19 vaccine.

The chain is built from TRBV5-4 and TRBJ2-2; perhaps D is TRBD1 or TRBD2 (5 bases each). The CDR3 length is 13 residues. V lost 6 bases and J 5 bases, leaving 11 bases between the germline ends. CDR1 SGHNT and CDR2 YYREEE come from the germline V gene (reference sequence). The CDR3 sequence: CASKQGRTGELFF. The CDR3 bases are TGTGCCAGCAAGCAGGGACGAACCGGGGAGCTGTTTTTT.

V gene TRBV4-1 combines with J gene TRBJ2-4, with D hard to call. Germline V gene lookup returns CDR1 MGHRA and CDR2 YSYEKL. Trimming took off 0 bases at V and 0 bases at J, with 9 bases between the two ends. The CDR3 spans 16 residues. This chain's CDR3 is CASSQDEWGAKNIQYF. CDR3 DNA sequence: TGCGCCAGCAGCCAAGATGAGTGGGGAGCCAAAAACATTCAGTACTTC.

The chain employs TRBV9 and TRBJ1-6; the D is unclear. This CDR3 is built from 14 residues. Deletions cut 0 bases from V and 7 bases from J, with 8 bases between. Germline V gives CDR1 SGDLS, CDR2 YYNGEE. The CDR3 region is CASSVAPLNSPLHF. DNA for the CDR3: TGTGCCAGCAGCGTAGCGCCCCTCAATTCACCCCTCCACTTT.

The V gene is TRBV28, the J gene TRBJ2-3; D is perhaps TRBD1 (7 bases). Trimming stripped 7 bases from V and 2 bases from J, with 16 bases between. The CDR3 sequence is 15 residues long. Germline V gene data show CDR1 as MDHEN and CDR2 as SYDVKM. CDR3 amino acids: CASTLRGEFTDTQYF. The DNA of the CDR3 is TGTGCCAGCACCCTCAGGGGGGAATTCACAGATACGCAGTATTTT.

The J gene is TRBJ2-2, the V gene TRBV15; TRBD2 might be the D (6 bases). The V end was cut by 0 bases, the J end by 7 bases, with 12 bases between. The CDR3 loop spans 15 amino acids. CDR1 is LNHNV, CDR2 YYDKDF, per germline (reference sequence). CDR3 loop: CATSRDSAGGGELFF. For the CDR3, the DNA is TGTGCCACCAGCAGAGATAGTGCCGGGGGCGGGGAGCTGTTTTTT. The complete variable domain, with remaining parts taken from reference TRBV15 and TRBJ2-2, reads DAMVIQNPRYQVTQFGKPVTLSCSQTLNHNVMYWYQQKSSQAPKLLFHYYDKDFNNEADTPDNFQSRRPNTSFCFLDIRSPGLGDTAMYLCATSRDSAGGGELFFGEGSRLTVL.

This clone was seen once. This chain uses TRBV29-1 with TRBJ1-4; TRBD1 agrees at 9 bases. Germline V lookup: CDR1 SQVTM, CDR2 ANQGSEA. This CDR3 comprises 14 residues. Trimming took 6 bases from V and 7 from J; bases not matched to a gene: 9. In DNA, the CDR3 is TGCAGCGTGAATCCGGGACAGGGTTCTGAAAAACTGTTTTTT. Protein sequence: CSVNPGQGSEKLFF.

This clone has more than one count but fewer than ten. V is TRBV12-5 and J is TRBJ1-1; maybe TRBD1 (5 bases). Per the germline V gene, CDR1 is LGHNT and CDR2 is FRNRAP. This CDR3 region has 13 residues. V dropped 3 bases and J dropped 7 bases, with 12 bases sitting between them. CDR3 sequence reads: CASGFGGGREAFF. The CDR3 nucleotides are TGTGCTAGTGGTTTCGGGGGGGGACGTGAAGCTTTCTTT.

This clone occurred once. CDR3 in amino acids: CASSLLTGGVEAFF. Written as DNA, the CDR3 is TGTGCCAGCAGCTTGCTGACAGGGGGCGTTGAGGCTTTCTTT. J is TRBJ1-1 and V is TRBV5-6, with 10 bases aligning to TRBD1. Germline CDR1 and CDR2: SGHDT and YYEEEE. Unmatched junction bases numbered 8, after V lost 1 base and J lost 11 bases. The CDR3 length is 14 residues.

J is TRBJ1-1 and V is TRBV25-1; TRBD1 might be the D (6 bases). Germline V gene data show CDR1 as MGHDK and CDR2 as SYGVNS. V lost 3 bases, J lost 7 bases, and 21 bases lay in between. CDR3 length: 16 amino acids. The CDR3 sequence: CASSDQGAAPQGEAFF. For the CDR3, the DNA is TGTGCCAGCAGTGACCAGGGCGCCGCCCCACAGGGTGAAGCTTTCTTT.

V is TRBV4-1 and J is TRBJ1-4; D is unclear. Germline V CDR1 and CDR2: MGHRA, YSYEKL. The germline V and J ends were trimmed by 2 bases and 6 bases, with 10 bases remaining between them. There are 14 residues in the CDR3. This CDR3 is CASSQTGRDEKLFF. The CDR3 DNA is TGCGCCAGCAGCCAAACCGGACGGGATGAAAAACTGTTTTTT.

The V call is TRBV11-2, the J call TRBJ2-2, with D maybe TRBD1 (6 bases). The length of the CDR3 is 18 residues. V lost 5 bases, J lost 7 bases, and 26 bases lay in between. Germline assignment: CDR1 SGHAT and CDR2 FQNNGV. This chain's CDR3 is CASSLPLVGGSRDGELFF. The CDR3 DNA is TGTGCCAGCAGCCTACCTTTGGTAGGGGGTAGTCGCGACGGGGAGCTGTTTTTT.

J is TRBJ2-7 and V is TRBV27; a weak D match, TRBD1 (5 bases). Trimming removed 8 bases at V and 6 bases at J, with 17 bases between. Germline V gives CDR1 MNHEY, CDR2 SMNVEV (reference sequence). CDR3 length: 13 amino acids. The CDR3 nucleotides are TGTGCCAGCGGTGGGTGGGGCTATACCGAGCAGTACTTC. It is translated as CASGGWGYTEQYF.

The CDR3 DNA follows: TGTGCCTGGAGCGAGGACGGGAATCAGCCCCAGCATTTT. It translates to CAWSEDGNQPQHF. The rearrangement joins TRBV30 to TRBJ1-5; no reliable D call. CDR1 is GTSNPN, CDR2 SVGIG, per germline (reference sequence). The CDR3 is 13 amino acids. V lost 3 bases and J 4 bases, leaving 10 bases between the germline ends.

The chain carries TRBV20-1 and TRBJ1-5; D not certain. The CDR3 covers 14 residues. V lost 3 bases, J lost 7 bases, and 16 bases lay in between. CDR1 is DFQATT and CDR2 is SNEGSKA in the germline V gene (reference sequence). CDR3 protein: CSASSSGHGQPQHF. Written as DNA, the CDR3 is TGCAGTGCTAGTTCGTCTGGTCATGGGCAGCCCCAGCATTTT.

The chain has TRBV5-1 and TRBJ1-1; the match to TRBD1 covers 7 bases. Germline loops: CDR1 SGHRS, CDR2 YFSETQ. The CDR3 is made up of 14 amino acids. Germline trimming cut 3 bases from V and 3 bases from J; bases unmatched to any gene: 5. The CDR3 DNA sequence: TGCGCCAGCAGCTCGACAGGGTGGGACACTGAAGCTTTCTTT. As protein: CASSSTGWDTEAFF.

This chain links TRBV3-1 (or the pseudogene TRBV3-2) with TRBJ1-5; D is undetermined. Per germline, CDR1 LGHDT and CDR2 YNNKEL (reference sequence). There are 17 residues in the CDR3. The germline V and J ends were trimmed by 0 bases and 1 base, with 13 bases remaining between them. CDR3 DNA sequence: TGTGCCAGCAGCCAAGATTTCGTGAGTTCCAGCAATCAGCCCCAGCATTTT. Its translation is CASSQDFVSSSNQPQHF.

The V and J genes are TRBV13 and TRBJ2-7; 9 nucleotides align to TRBD1. Germline trimming cut 4 bases from V and 2 bases from J; bases unmatched to any gene: 6. The germline CDR1 and CDR2 sequences are PRHDT and FYEKMQ (reference sequence). This CDR3 spans 15 amino acids. CDR3 coding DNA: TGTGCCAGCAGCTCCCCTAACAGGGGGCCCTACGAGCAGTACTTC. Amino acid sequence: CASSSPNRGPYEQYF.

This sequence joins TRBV3-1 (or the pseudogene TRBV3-2) and TRBJ1-6, with 7 bases matching TRBD1. The CDR3 extends over 13 amino acids. Germline-derived CDR1 and CDR2 are LGHDT and YNNKEL (reference sequence). Germline trimming cut 4 bases from V and 7 bases from J; bases unmatched to any gene: 1. The CDR3 region has the DNA TGTGCCAGCAGCCTGGGACAGAATTCACCCCTCCACTTT. Protein: CASSLGQNSPLHF.

The chain has TRBV6-5 and TRBJ1-2; no clear D gene. Trimming took 2 bases from V and 8 from J, leaving 15 bases between them. Per germline, CDR1 MNHEY and CDR2 SVGAGI. This CDR3 comprises 14 residues. In DNA, the CDR3 is TGTGCCAGCAGTTACGACGGCGACCCCTACGGCTACACCTTC. This sequence encodes CASSYDGDPYGYTF.

The chain couples TRBV4-3 to TRBJ2-1; D is uncertain. CDR1 and CDR2 (germline): LGHNA, YSLEER. Trimming removed 2 bases from V and 0 bases from J, with 11 bases in between. The CDR3 runs 16 residues. CDR3 nucleotides: TGCGCCAGCAGCCAACCGACAAGGAGCTCCTACAATGAGCAGTTCTTC. Residues: CASSQPTRSSYNEQFF.

This chain joins TRBV6-5 and TRBJ2-1; D perhaps matches TRBD1 (6 bases). The V gene lost 5 bases and the J gene lost 4 bases, with 9 bases spanning the gap. CDR1 MNHEY and CDR2 SVGAGI come from the germline V gene. The CDR3 length is 13 residues. The CDR3 loop reads CASSPQGYNEQFF. The DNA of the CDR3 is TGTGCCAGCAGTCCTCAGGGGTACAATGAGCAGTTCTTC.